These T cell receptor beta chains were read from a single sample in a study of neurological immune-mediated disorders. TCRdb passed the 5' RACE reads through MiXCR, listing each CDR3 protein once. The sample records 50,000 to 80,000 distinct CDR3 sequences, roughly 3.2% being singletons. Material: PBMCs. The source of these receptors is a middle-aged man with multiple sclerosis. Each CDR3 is given without its conserved first and last residue. Each record gives: J gene, V gene, CDR3 protein.

TRBJ2-7 | TRBV29-1 | SVGTSGNEQY
TRBJ2-7 | TRBV5-1 | ASSWYGTGVAEQY
TRBJ1-5 | TRBV7-2 | ASSLGGVYSNQPQH
TRBJ2-3 | TRBV7-6 | ASSTTRDWGVHTQY
TRBJ2-1 | TRBV7-3 | ASSLMAGGNNEQF
TRBJ1-2 | TRBV15 | ATSRVLSGQVVYT
TRBJ1-1 | TRBV12-3/TRBV12-4 | ASSRVGTEAF
TRBJ1-5 | TRBV10-3 | AISTRQENQPQH
TRBJ2-3 | TRBV5-1 | ASSLTYWPGLPTDTQY
TRBJ1-2 | TRBV20-1 | SARDPRLEPGGYT
TRBJ2-2 | TRBV20-1 | SARDNGAGELF
TRBJ2-2 | TRBV25-1 | ASSEGYTGELF
TRBJ1-5 | TRBV18 | ASSPPGRQPQH
TRBJ1-1 | TRBV20-1 | SARRGWSNTEAF
TRBJ2-3 | TRBV20-1 | SALLYAGKDTQY
TRBJ2-3 | TRBV7-9 | ASTQTDTQY
TRBJ2-7 | TRBV12-3/TRBV12-4 | ASSFGGGHLLSYEQY
TRBJ2-1 | TRBV6-6 | ASSLIQFNEQF
TRBJ2-7 | TRBV7-3 | ASSLVAGSSYEQY
TRBJ2-7 | TRBV20-1 | SASSLGHLTSYEQY
TRBJ2-7 | TRBV18 | ASSPGAAGAYEQY
TRBJ2-2 | TRBV9 | ASSVGGGSFANTGELF
TRBJ1-1 | TRBV18 | ASSPQGGENTEAF
TRBJ1-4 | TRBV7-9 | ASSPGQGTTNEKLF
TRBJ2-7 | TRBV7-8 | ASSPDGRTYEQY
TRBJ1-4 | TRBV11-2 | ASSSSGITMELF
TRBJ2-3 | TRBV20-1 | SASGGRSTDTQY